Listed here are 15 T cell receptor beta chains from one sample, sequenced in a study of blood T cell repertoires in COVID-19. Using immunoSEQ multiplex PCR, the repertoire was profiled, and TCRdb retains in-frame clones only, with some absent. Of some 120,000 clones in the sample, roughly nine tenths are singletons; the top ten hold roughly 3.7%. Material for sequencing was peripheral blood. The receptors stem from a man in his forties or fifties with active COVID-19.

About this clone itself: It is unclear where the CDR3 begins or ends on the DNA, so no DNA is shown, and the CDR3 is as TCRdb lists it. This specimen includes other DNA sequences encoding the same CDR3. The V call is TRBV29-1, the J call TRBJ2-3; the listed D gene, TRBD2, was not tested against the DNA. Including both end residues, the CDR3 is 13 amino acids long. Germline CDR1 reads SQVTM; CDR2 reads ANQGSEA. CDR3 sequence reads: CSVEVGRGAAGYF.

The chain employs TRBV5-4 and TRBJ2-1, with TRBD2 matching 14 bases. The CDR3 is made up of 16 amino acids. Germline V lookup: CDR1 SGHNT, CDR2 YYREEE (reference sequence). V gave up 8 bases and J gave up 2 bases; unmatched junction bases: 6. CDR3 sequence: CASSGTSGGAYNEQFF. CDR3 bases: TGTGCCAGTTCCGGGACTAGCGGGGGAGCCTACAATGAGCAGTTCTTC.

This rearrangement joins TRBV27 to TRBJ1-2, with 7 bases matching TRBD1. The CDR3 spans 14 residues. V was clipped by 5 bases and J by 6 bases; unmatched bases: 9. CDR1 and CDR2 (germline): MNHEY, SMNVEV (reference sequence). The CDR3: CASSARQGQDGYTF. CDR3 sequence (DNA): TGTGCCAGCAGTGCCAGACAGGGTCAGGATGGCTACACCTTC.

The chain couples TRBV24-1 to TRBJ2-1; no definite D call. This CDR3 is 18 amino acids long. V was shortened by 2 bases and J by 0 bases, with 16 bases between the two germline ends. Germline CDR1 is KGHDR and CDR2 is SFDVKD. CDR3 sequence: CATSDSLSQRGSYNEQFF. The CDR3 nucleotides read TGTGCCACCAGTGATTCGCTGTCCCAAAGAGGCTCCTACAATGAGCAGTTCTTC.

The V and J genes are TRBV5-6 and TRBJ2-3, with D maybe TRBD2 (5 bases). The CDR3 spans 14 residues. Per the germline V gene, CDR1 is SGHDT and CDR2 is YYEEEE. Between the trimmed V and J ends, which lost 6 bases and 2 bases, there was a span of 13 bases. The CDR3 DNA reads TGTGCCAGCACTCACCGGGAATCCACAGATACGCAGTATTTT. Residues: CASTHRESTDTQYF. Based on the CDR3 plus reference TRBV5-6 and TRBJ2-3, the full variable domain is DAGVTQSPTHLIKTRGQQVTLRCSPKSGHDTVSWYQQALGQGPQFIFQYYEEEERQRGNFPDRFSGHQFPNYSSELNVNALLLGDSALYLCASTHRESTDTQYFGPGTRLTVL.

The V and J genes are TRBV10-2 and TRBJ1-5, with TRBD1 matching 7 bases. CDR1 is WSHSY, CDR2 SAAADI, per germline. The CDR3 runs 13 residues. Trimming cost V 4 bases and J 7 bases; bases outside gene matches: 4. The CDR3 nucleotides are TGCGCCAGCAGTGCCGACAGGGTCCAGCCCCAGCATTTT. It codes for CASSADRVQPQHF.

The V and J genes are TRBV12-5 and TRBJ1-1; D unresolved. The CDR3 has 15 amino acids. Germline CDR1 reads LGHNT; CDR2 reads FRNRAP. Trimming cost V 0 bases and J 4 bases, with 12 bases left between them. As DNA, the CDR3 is TGTGCTAGTGGTTTGGTAGGAGGTCTGGGCACTGAAGCTTTCTTT. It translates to CASGLVGGLGTEAFF. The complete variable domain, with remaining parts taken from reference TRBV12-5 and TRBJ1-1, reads DARVTQTPRHKVTEMGQEVTMRCQPILGHNTVFWYRQTMMQGLELLAYFRNRAPLDDSGMPKDRFSAEMPDATLATLKIQPSEPRDSAVYFCASGLVGGLGTEAFFGQGTRLTVV.

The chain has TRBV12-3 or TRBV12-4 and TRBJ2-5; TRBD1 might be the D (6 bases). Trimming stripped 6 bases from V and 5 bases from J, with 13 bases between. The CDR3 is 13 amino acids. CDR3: CASSIGGGETQYF. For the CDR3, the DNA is TGTGCCAGCAGCATAGGGGGTGGCGAGACCCAGTACTTC.

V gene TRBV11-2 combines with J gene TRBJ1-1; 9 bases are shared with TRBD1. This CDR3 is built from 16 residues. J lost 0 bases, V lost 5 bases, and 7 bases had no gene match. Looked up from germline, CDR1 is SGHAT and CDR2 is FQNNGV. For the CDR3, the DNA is TGTGCCAGCAGCCTATGGACAGGGGCCATGAACACTGAAGCTTTCTTT. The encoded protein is CASSLWTGAMNTEAFF.

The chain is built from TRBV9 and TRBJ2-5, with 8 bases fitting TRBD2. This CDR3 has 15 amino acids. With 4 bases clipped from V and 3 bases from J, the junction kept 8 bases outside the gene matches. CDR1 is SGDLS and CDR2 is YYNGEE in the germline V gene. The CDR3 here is CASSPAGGLKETQYF. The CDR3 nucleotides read TGTGCCAGCAGCCCCGCGGGGGGCCTTAAAGAGACCCAGTACTTC.

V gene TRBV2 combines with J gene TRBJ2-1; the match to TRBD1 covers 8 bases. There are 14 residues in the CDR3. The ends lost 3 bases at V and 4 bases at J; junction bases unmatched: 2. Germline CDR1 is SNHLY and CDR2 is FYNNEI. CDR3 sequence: CASSDRTGYNEQFF. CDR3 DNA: TGTGCCAGCAGTGATCGGACAGGGTACAATGAGCAGTTCTTC.

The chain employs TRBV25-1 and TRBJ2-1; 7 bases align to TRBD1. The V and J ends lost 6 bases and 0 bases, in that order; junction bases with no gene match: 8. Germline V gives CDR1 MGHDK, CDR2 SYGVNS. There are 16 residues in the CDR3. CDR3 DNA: TGTGCCAGCAGGGGAATGACAGGGAGCTCCTACAATGAGCAGTTCTTC. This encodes CASRGMTGSSYNEQFF.

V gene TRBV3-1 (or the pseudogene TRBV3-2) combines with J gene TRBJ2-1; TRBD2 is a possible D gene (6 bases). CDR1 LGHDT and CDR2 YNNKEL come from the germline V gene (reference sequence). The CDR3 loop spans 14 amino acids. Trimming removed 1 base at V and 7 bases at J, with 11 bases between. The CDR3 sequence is CASSQVRGGNEQFF. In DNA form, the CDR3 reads TGTGCCAGCAGCCAAGTTCGTGGGGGGAATGAGCAGTTCTTC.

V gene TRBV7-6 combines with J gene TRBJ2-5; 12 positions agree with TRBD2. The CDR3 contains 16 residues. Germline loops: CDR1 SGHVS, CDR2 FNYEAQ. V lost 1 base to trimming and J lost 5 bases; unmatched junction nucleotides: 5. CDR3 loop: CASSLGTSGVGETQYF. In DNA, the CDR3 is TGTGCCAGCAGCTTAGGGACTAGCGGGGTCGGCGAGACCCAGTACTTC.

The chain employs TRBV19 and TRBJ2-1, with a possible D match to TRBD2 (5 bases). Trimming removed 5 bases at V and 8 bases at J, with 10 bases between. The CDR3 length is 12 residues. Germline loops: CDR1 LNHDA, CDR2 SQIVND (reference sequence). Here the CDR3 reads CASSATRYEQFF. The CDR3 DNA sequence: TGTGCCAGTAGTGCAACTAGATATGAGCAGTTCTTC.